The entry that follows covers one TCR beta chain sequence. The table came from immunoSEQ multiplex PCR; TCRdb's copy has only in-frame clones and leaves some out. The sample yields about 80,000 clones, more than 85% seen once. This record belongs to a study of technical replicates of blood from a handful of donors. The germline V gene has CDR1 KGHSH and CDR2 LQKENI. The CDR3 is 13 amino acids. The ends were cut back, 5 bases at V and 3 bases at J, with 8 bases in the middle. The chain joins TRBV18 to TRBJ1-5; no definite D call. This clonotype was obtained from a human donor in good health. Sample: T cells isolated from PBMCs. CDR3 nucleotide sequence: TGTGCCAGCTCATCAGGCTACAATCAGCCCCAGCATTTT. As protein: CASSSGYNQPQHF. The whole variable domain, remainder taken from reference TRBV18 and TRBJ1-5, is NAGVMQNPRHLVRRRGQEARLRCSPMKGHSHVYWYRQLPEEGLKFMVYLQKENIIDESGMPKERFSAEFPKEGPSILRIQQVVRGDSAAYFCASSSGYNQPQHFGDGTRLSIL.